The source of this T cell receptor (beta chain) is a study of regulatory T cells in long-lasting Graves disease. Both iRepertoire HTBI primers and Arm-PCR of CDR3 regions were used to build the TCR beta libraries. TCRdb used MiXCR to reprocess the multiplex PCR reads, holding one entry per CDR3 protein. The repertoire includes roughly 380,000 distinct CDR3 sequences, around 15% of them detected once, and approximately 22% sits in the top ten. Comment on this clonotype: Its target is unknown.

Time point described: newly diagnosed GD, antithyroid drugs for less than 3 months. The TCR library was made from RNA extracted from PBMCs. General study results and limits: Not thyroid tissue but only peripheral blood was studied.

The sequence came from a female donor with Graves disease. The material sequenced was peripheral blood mononuclear cells (PBMCs), taken at new diagnosis, from a patient treated with antithyroid drugs.

In nucleotides, the CDR3 is TGTGCCAGTAGTATTGGAGGGGGACAGGGGGCAGGCGAGCAGTTCTTC. Amino acids: CASSIGGGQGAGEQFF. V is TRBV19 and J is TRBJ2-1, with 12 bases lining up with TRBD1. Germline CDR1 is LNHDA and CDR2 is SQIVND (reference sequence). The CDR3 contains 16 residues. Trimming took 3 bases from V and 10 from J; bases not matched to a gene: 10.